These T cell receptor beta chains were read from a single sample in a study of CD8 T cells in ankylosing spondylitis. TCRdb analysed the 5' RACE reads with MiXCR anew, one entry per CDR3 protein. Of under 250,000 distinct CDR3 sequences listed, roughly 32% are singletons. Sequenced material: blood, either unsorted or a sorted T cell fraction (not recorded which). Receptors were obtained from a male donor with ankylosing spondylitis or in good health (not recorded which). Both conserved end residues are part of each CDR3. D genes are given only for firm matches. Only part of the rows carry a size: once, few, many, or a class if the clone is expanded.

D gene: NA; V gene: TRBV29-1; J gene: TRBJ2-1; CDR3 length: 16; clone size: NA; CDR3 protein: CSAGTVAGGDYNEQFF; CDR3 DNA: TGCAGCGCCGGGACAGTCGCCGGGGGTGACTACAATGAGCAGTTCTTC
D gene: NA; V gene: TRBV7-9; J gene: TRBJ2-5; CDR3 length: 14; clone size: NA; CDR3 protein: CASSTPEEQETQYF; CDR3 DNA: TGTGCCAGCAGCACCCCGGAGGAGCAAGAGACCCAGTACTTC
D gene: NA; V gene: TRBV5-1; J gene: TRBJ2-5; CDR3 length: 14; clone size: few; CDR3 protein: CASGPTGNQETQYF; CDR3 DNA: TGCGCCAGTGGTCCCACGGGAAACCAAGAGACCCAGTACTTC
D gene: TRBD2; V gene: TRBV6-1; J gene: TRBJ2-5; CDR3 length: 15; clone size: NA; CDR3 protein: CASIINGGEKETQYF; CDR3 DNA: TGTGCCAGCATAATTAACGGGGGGGAAAAAGAGACCCAGTACTTC
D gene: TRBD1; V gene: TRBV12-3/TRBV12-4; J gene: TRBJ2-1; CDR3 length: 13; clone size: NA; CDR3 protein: CASSVTGENEQFF; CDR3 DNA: TGTGCCAGCAGTGTGACAGGGGAGAATGAGCAGTTCTTC
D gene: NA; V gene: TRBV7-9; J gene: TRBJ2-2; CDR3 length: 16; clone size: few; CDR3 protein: CASSFIPDAMGGELFF; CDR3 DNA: TGTGCCAGCAGCTTCATTCCCGACGCGATGGGGGGGGAGCTGTTTTTT
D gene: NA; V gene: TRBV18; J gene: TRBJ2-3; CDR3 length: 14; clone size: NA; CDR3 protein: CASSPVSSTDTQYF; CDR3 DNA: TGTGCCAGCTCACCTGTCTCTAGCACAGATACGCAGTATTTT
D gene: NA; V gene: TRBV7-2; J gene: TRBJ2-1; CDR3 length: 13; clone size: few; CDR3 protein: CASTPGTRNEQFF; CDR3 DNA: TGTGCCAGCACCCCGGGGACCCGCAATGAGCAGTTCTTC
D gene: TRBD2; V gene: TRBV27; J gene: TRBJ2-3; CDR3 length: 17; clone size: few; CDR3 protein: CASSLSVLAGNTDTQYF; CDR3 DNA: TGTGCCAGCAGTTTATCGGTCCTAGCGGGGAACACAGATACGCAGTATTTT
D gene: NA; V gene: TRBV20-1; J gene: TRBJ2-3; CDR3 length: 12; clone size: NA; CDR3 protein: CSARYQADTQYF; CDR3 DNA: TGCAGTGCTAGATATCAGGCAGATACGCAGTATTTT
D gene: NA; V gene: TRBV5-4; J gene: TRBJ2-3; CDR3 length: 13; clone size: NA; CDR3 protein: CAPPWGVTDTQYF; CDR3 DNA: TGTGCCCCCCCCTGGGGGGTGACAGATACGCAGTATTTT
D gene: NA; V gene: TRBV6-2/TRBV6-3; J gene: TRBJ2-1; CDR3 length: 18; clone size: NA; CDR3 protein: CASSYSSRVPSSYNEQFF; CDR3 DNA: TGTGCCAGCAGTTACTCGTCTAGGGTCCCAAGCTCCTACAATGAGCAGTTCTTC
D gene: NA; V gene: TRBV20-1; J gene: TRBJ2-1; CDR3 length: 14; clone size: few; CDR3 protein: CSAPFQGPYNEQFF; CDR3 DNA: TGCAGTGCACCCTTCCAGGGGCCCTACAATGAGCAGTTCTTC
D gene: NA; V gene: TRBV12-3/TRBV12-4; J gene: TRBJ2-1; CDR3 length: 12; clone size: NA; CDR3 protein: CASSLANNEQFF; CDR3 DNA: TGTGCCAGCAGTTTAGCGAACAATGAGCAGTTCTTC
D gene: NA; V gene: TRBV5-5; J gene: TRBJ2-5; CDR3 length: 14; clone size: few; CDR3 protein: CASSFAGPGETQYF; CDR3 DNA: TGTGCCAGCAGCTTCGCGGGGCCAGGGGAGACCCAGTACTTC
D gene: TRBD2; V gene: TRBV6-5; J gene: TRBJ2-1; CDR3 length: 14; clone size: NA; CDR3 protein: CASSYSGGGNEQFF; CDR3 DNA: TGTGCCAGCAGTTATAGCGGGGGCGGGAATGAGCAGTTCTTC
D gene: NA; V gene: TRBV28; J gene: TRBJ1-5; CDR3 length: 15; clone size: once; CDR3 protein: CASSQDRRGNQPQHF; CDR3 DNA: TGTGCCAGCAGCCAAGACAGGAGGGGCAATCAGCCCCAGCATTTT
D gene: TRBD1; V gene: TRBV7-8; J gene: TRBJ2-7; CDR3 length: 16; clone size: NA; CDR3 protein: CASTPSRGQGLSKQYF; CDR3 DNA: TGTGCCAGCACCCCATCCCGGGGACAGGGGCTGTCCAAGCAGTACTTC
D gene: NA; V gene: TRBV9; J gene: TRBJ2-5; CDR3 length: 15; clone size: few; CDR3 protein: CASSVNSNTEETQYF; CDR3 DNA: TGTGCCAGCAGCGTAAACTCTAACACCGAAGAGACCCAGTACTTC
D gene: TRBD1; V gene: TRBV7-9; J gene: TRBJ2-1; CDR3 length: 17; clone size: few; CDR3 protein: CASSFERQGASYNEQFF; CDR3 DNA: TGTGCCAGCAGCTTCGAAAGACAGGGGGCTTCCTACAATGAGCAGTTCTTC
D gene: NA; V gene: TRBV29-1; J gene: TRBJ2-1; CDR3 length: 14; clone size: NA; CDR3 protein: CSADPGQHYNEQFF; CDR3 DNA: TGCAGCGCAGACCCGGGGCAGCACTACAATGAGCAGTTCTTC
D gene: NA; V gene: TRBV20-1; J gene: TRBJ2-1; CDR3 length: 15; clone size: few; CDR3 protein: CSASQIGRGSGEQFF; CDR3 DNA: TGCAGTGCTAGCCAGATAGGCCGGGGGTCCGGTGAGCAGTTCTTC
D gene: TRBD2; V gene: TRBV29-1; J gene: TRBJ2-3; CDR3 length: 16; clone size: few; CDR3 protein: CSVVSGGNDLTDTQYF; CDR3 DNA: TGCAGCGTTGTATCCGGGGGGAATGATCTCACAGATACGCAGTATTTT
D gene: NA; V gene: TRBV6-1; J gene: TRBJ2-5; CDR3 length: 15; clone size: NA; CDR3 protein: CASSRTMTQVETQYF; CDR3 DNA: TGTGCCAGCAGTCGAACGATGACTCAAGTGGAGACCCAGTACTTC
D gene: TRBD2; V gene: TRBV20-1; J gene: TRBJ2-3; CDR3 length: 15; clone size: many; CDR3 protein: CSASPSGGAADTQYF; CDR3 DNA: TGCAGTGCTAGTCCTAGCGGGGGGGCGGCGGATACGCAGTATTTT
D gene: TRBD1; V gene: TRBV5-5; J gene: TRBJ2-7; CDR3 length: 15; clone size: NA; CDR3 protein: CASSLSGQGAYEEYF; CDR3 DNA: TGTGCCAGCAGCTTATCCGGACAGGGGGCCTACGAGGAGTACTTC
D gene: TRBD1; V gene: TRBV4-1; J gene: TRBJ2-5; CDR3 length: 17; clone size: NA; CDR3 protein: CASSQATGGGSQETQYF; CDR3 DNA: TGCGCCAGCAGCCAAGCGACAGGGGGCGGATCCCAAGAGACCCAGTACTTC
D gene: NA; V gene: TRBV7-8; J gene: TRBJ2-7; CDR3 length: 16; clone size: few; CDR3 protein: CASSLGGGGKDYEQYF; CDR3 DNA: TGTGCCAGCAGCTTAGGTGGAGGGGGCAAGGACTACGAGCAGTACTTC
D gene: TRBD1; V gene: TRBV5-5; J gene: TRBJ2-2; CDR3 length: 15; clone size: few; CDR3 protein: CASIGQGALTGELFF; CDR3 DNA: TGTGCCAGCATCGGACAGGGAGCCCTCACCGGGGAGCTGTTTTTT
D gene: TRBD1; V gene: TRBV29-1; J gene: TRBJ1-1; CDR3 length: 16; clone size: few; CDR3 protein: CSVTPGQGVMDTEAFF; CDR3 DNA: TGCAGCGTAACTCCGGGACAGGGGGTGATGGACACTGAAGCTTTCTTT
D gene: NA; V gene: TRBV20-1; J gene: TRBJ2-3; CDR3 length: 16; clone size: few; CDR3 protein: CSAERFGGGRADTQYF; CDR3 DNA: TGCAGTGCTGAACGGTTCGGGGGCGGCAGGGCAGATACGCAGTATTTT